These T cell receptor beta chains were read from a single sample in a study of T cell changes during pregnancy in multiple sclerosis. Some clones are missing from TCRdb's copy, which holds only in-frame ones; the method was immunoSEQ multiplex PCR. The sample lists roughly 100,000 clones, 91% occurring once. The material sequenced was peripheral blood, taken before pregnancy. These receptors originate from a female donor with multiple sclerosis, enrolled in a pregnancy study. Each CDR3 is given with its conserved first and last residue. The D gene is left open where the match is weak.

j_call	d_call	v_call	cdr3_aa
TRBJ1-2	NA	TRBV6-6	CASSPLGARGIDGYTF
TRBJ1-1	TRBD1	TRBV7-2	CASSPGQANTEAFF
TRBJ2-5	TRBD1	TRBV15	CATRETGFTQETQYF
TRBJ1-6	NA	TRBV6-5	CASSQQNYNSPLHF
TRBJ1-2	TRBD1	TRBV19	CASSTKPDRVSGYTF
TRBJ2-2	NA	TRBV27	CASSFLRGYTGELFF
TRBJ1-1	TRBD1	TRBV18	CASSPKGQANTEAFF
TRBJ1-6	NA	TRBV6-5	CASRGTRNSPLHF
TRBJ1-3	TRBD1	TRBV7-8	CASSPWTGTGNTIYF
TRBJ1-2	NA	TRBV5-4	CASSRDRFDGYTF
TRBJ2-7	TRBD2	TRBV5-1	CASSLGGTSSYEQYF
TRBJ2-4	TRBD2	TRBV5-1	CASSPGASGRNGKNIQYF